The clone carrying this T cell receptor (beta chain) was detected once. Its antigen remains unknown. TCRdb's table, derived via immunoSEQ multiplex PCR, lists solely in-frame clones and lacks some. Of some 50,000 clones in the sample, 75% to 85% are singletons; the top ten hold 2.6%. This CDR3 has 13 residues. Germline V lookup: CDR1 SGHAT, CDR2 FQNNGV. V lost 2 bases to trimming and J lost 11 bases, with 13 bases between them. This specimen comes from a study of OX40 agonist ivuxolimab in advanced cancers. Background on the study: Six ivuxolimab dose levels, 0.01 to 10 mg/kg, were given intravenously every 2 weeks. Three patients, one with hepatocellular carcinoma and two with cutaneous melanoma, responded partially. Broader study findings: Relative to CD4+, CD8+ T cells held more expanded clones on average. Certain nonresponders likewise exhibited a low normalized T-cell clonal expansion.

The TCR originated in an adult with an advanced solid tumor such as melanoma, head and neck, liver or kidney cancer. The sample here was CD4+ or CD8+ T cells sorted from blood, taken in a trial of the OX40 agonist ivuxolimab. The chain recombines TRBV11-2 with TRBJ2-1; tentatively, D is TRBD2 (7 bases). CDR3 loop: CASSLPGGQKQFF. The CDR3 DNA sequence: TGTGCCAGCAGCTTACCCGGGGGGCAGAAGCAGTTCTTC. Drawing the rest from reference TRBV11-2 and TRBJ2-1, the complete variable domain is EAGVAQSPRYKIIEKRQSVAFWCNPISGHATLYWYQQILGQGPKLLIQFQNNGVVDDSQLPKDRFSAERLKGVDSTLKIQPAKLEDSAVYLCASSLPGGQKQFFGPGTRLTVL.